The 20 T cell receptor beta chains given below trace back to one sample, sequenced in a study of blood T cells in healthy people across ages. Sample-barcoded 5' priming and a J-beta primer mix drove a second PCR of 7 to 11 cycles. TCRdb processed the 5' RACE reads anew with MiXCR; each CDR3 protein has one entry. This repertoire shows hundreds of thousands of distinct CDR3 sequences, about 25% found once; its top ten account for approximately 3.5%. These data were likewise used in another study, on T cells of mothers and their children.

Sequenced input: blood. Receptors were obtained from a boy between 2 and 10 years old in good health.

Remarks on this clonotype: Germline and junction disagree at one end, which may indicate a read error. This sequence joins TRBV28 and TRBJ2-3; D is possibly TRBD1 (5 bases). CDR3 size: 14 residues. CDR1 is MDHEN, CDR2 SYDVKM, per germline. Here the CDR3 DNA reads TGTGCCAGCAGTTTATGGGCAGGGCAAGATGCGCAGTATTTT. Residues: CASSLWAGQDAQYF.

The J gene is TRBJ2-5, the V gene TRBV2; D may be TRBD1 or TRBD2 (6 bases each). The J call may be faulty, since TRBJ2-7 better matches the DNA end. This CDR3 is 14 amino acids long. Germline CDR1 and CDR2: SNHLY and FYNNEI. CDR3 nucleotide sequence: TGTGCCAGCAGTGAACGGGGGCTCTCCTACGAGCAGTACTTC. Encoded protein: CASSERGLSYEQYF.

This clonotype was detected only once. This sequence joins TRBV7-2 and TRBJ2-2; tentative D call: TRBD2 (5 bases). The CDR3 is 15 residues long. Germline V lookup: CDR1 SGHTA, CDR2 FQGNSA. V lost 5 bases and J lost 6, with 16 bases in between. For the CDR3, the DNA is TGTGCCAGCAGCCCGACTCCACGGGATGCCGGGGAGCTGTTTTTT. Translated, it gives CASSPTPRDAGELFF.

V gene TRBV7-9 combines with J gene TRBJ2-3; D is uncertain. Trimming left V 7 bases short and J 4 bases short, with 15 bases between. The CDR3 sequence is 14 residues long. CDR1 is SEHNR, CDR2 FQNEAQ, per germline (reference sequence). Here the CDR3 reads CASTPLNQPDTQYF. CDR3 nucleotide sequence: TGTGCCAGCACCCCCCTAAATCAACCAGATACGCAGTATTTT.

This clonotype was seen only a few times. The rearrangement joins TRBV6-5 to TRBJ2-5; D is undetermined. The J call could be wrong; TRBJ2-7 is a better fit for the DNA end. The CDR3 covers 12 residues. The germline CDR1 and CDR2 sequences are MNHEY and SVGAGI. DNA of the CDR3: TGTGCCAGCAGGCGGAACTCCTACGAGCAGTACTTC. Amino acids: CASRRNSYEQYF.

The chain couples TRBV11-2 to TRBJ2-5; D is unclear. Looked up from germline, CDR1 is SGHAT and CDR2 is FQNNGV. V was cut by 1 base and J by 4 bases, with 10 bases left in between. The CDR3 consists of 14 residues. Written as DNA, the CDR3 is TGTGCCAGCAGCTTAGCCCCCCCCGGAGAGACCCAGTACTTC. Translation gives CASSLAPPGETQYF.

CDR3 DNA sequence: TGTGCCAGCAGCTTGGTGGACACCTTGGAGCAGTACTTC. Residues: CASSLVDTLEQYF. The V gene is TRBV5-5, the J gene TRBJ2-7, with D possibly being TRBD1 (5 bases). The ends were cut back, 0 bases at V and 7 bases at J, with 11 bases in the middle. The CDR3 length is 13 residues. The germline V gene has CDR1 SGHKS and CDR2 YYEKEE (reference sequence).

This clonotype was recorded a few times. The CDR3 spells CASSQGPGLTSGNEQFF. The CDR3 coding sequence is TGCGCCAGCAGCCAAGGTCCGGGGCTAACCTCAGGAAATGAGCAGTTCTTC. The chain is built from TRBV4-3 and TRBJ2-5; either TRBD1 or TRBD2 may fit D (5 bases each). The J call may not be correct, given that the DNA end is closer to TRBJ2-1. Per the germline V gene, CDR1 is LGHNA and CDR2 is YSLEER. This CDR3 spans 17 amino acids.

This clonotype was found a few times. V and J are TRBV6-5 and TRBJ2-1; TRBD2 matches 9 bases. CDR3 length: 16 amino acids. CDR1 and CDR2 from the germline V gene are MNHEY and SVGAGI. With 4 bases clipped from V and 5 bases from J, the junction kept 9 bases outside the gene matches. The CDR3 sequence: CASSSRTSGPNNEQFF. CDR3 coding DNA: TGTGCCAGCAGTTCTCGAACTAGCGGGCCTAACAATGAGCAGTTCTTC.

This clonotype was observed a handful of times. The gene calls are TRBV7-7 and TRBJ2-5; 7 bases are a match to TRBD2. Unmatched junction bases numbered 7, after V lost 2 bases and J lost 4 bases. Germline V gene lookup returns CDR1 SSHAT and CDR2 FNYEAQ (reference sequence). The CDR3 length is 15 residues. CDR3: CASSLWGRARETQYF. The CDR3 bases are TGTGCCAGCAGCTTATGGGGGAGGGCGAGAGAGACCCAGTACTTC.

DNA for the CDR3: TGTGCCAGCACACGTACAGGGACCCAGTACTTC. Amino acids: CASTRTGTQYF. This chain joins TRBV3-1 and TRBJ2-5, with D perhaps matching TRBD1 (5 bases). V dropped 7 bases and J dropped 7 bases, with 10 bases sitting between them. The CDR3 spans 11 residues. Germline lookup yields CDR1 LGHDT and CDR2 YNNKEL (reference sequence).

V and J are TRBV7-6 and TRBJ2-5, with D perhaps matching TRBD1 (6 bases). V was clipped by 8 bases and J by 5 bases, with 15 bases between them. The CDR3 is 13 amino acids. Germline assignment: CDR1 SGHVS and CDR2 FNYEAQ. The CDR3 region has the DNA TGTGCCAGCGGCTACAGGGCCTGGGAGACCCAGTACTTC. Translation gives CASGYRAWETQYF.

Details on this clonotype: Germline is not matched at one junction end, which may reflect a read error. This chain joins TRBV4-3 and TRBJ2-6, with TRBD2 matching over 11 bases. From germline, CDR1 is LGHNA and CDR2 YSLEER. This CDR3 has 18 residues. CDR3 loop: CASSRGLAVLSGANILTF. CDR3 bases: TGCGCCAGCAGCCGGGGACTAGCGGTCCTCTCTGGGGCCAACATCCTGACTTTC.

V is TRBV6-5 and J is TRBJ2-5, with D possibly being TRBD1 or TRBD2 (5 bases each). Germline CDR1 reads MNHEY; CDR2 reads SVGAGI. The CDR3 is 14 residues long. Trimming left V 8 bases short and J 11 bases short, with 24 bases between. The CDR3 coding sequence is TGTGCCAGCGCTGATCCTAGCTCTGGGGGTGAGCAGTACTTC. Protein product: CASADPSSGGEQYF.

The chain combines TRBV6-2 or TRBV6-3 with TRBJ1-1, with D uncertain. Trimming removed 4 bases at V and 4 bases at J, with 10 bases between. This CDR3 is 13 amino acids long. CDR1 is MNHEY, CDR2 SVGEGT, per germline. CDR3 bases: TGTGCCAGCAGTTTCCGAGCGTCCACTGAAGCTTTCTTT. Translating it yields CASSFRASTEAFF.

The rearrangement uses TRBV6-5 and TRBJ1-2; D is perhaps TRBD1 (6 bases). Trimming stripped 0 bases from V and 4 bases from J, with 15 bases between. The V gene's germline CDR1 is MNHEY and CDR2 SVGAGI. The CDR3 sequence is 16 residues long. In DNA form, the CDR3 reads TGTGCCAGCAGTTACTCAGGCGGGGGCGCCGGCTATGGCTACACCTTC. Protein: CASSYSGGGAGYGYTF.

This clonotype was counted only a few times. CDR3 sequence reads: CASSSRTPIPGELFF. Written as DNA, the CDR3 is TGTGCCAGCAGTTCCCGGACCCCTATCCCCGGGGAGCTGTTTTTT. The chain combines TRBV27 with TRBJ2-2, with unresolved D. CDR1 and CDR2 (germline): MNHEY, SMNVEV (reference sequence). Trimming took off 4 bases at V and 6 bases at J, with 15 bases between the two ends. The CDR3 is made up of 15 amino acids.

The chain links TRBV2 to TRBJ2-6, with TRBD2 as a possible D gene (5 bases). Germline assignment: CDR1 SNHLY and CDR2 FYNNEI. This CDR3 region has 15 residues. Trimming removed 5 bases at V and 4 bases at J, with 12 bases between. The CDR3 region is CASSTTREGANVLTF. CDR3 nucleotides: TGTGCCAGCAGTACGACAAGGGAGGGGGCCAACGTCCTGACTTTC.

The table lists this clonotype with a few counts. This chain connects TRBV7-2 to TRBJ2-1; D is ambiguous. This CDR3 is built from 14 residues. Trimming removed 5 bases at V and 7 bases at J, with 15 bases between. Looked up from germline, CDR1 is SGHTA and CDR2 is FQGNSA. CDR3 residues: CASSPVRSGNEQFF. CDR3 coding DNA: TGTGCCAGCAGCCCCGTTCGTTCTGGGAATGAGCAGTTCTTC.

This clonotype was found a few times. V is TRBV30 and J is TRBJ2-2, with D possibly TRBD1 on 5 matching bases. V shed 2 bases and J shed 7 bases, with 14 bases lying between them. CDR1 GTSNPN and CDR2 SVGIG come from the germline V gene (reference sequence). This CDR3 contains 14 residues. This CDR3 reads CAWSLESRVGELFF. The CDR3 DNA reads TGTGCCTGGAGTCTGGAAAGCAGGGTCGGGGAGCTGTTTTTT.